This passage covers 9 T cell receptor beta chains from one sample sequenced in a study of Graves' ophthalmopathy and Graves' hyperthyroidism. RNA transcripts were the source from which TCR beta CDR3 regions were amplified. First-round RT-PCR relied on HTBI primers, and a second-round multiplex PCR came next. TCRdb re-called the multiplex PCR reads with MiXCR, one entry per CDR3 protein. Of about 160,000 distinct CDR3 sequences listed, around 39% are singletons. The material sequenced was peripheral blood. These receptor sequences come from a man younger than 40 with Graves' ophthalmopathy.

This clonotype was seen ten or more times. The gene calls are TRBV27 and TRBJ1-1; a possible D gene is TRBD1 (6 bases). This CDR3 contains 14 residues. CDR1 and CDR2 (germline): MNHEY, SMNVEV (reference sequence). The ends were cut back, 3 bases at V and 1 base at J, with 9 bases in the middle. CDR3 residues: CASSFWGANTEAFF. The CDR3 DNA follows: TGTGCCAGCAGTTTCTGGGGGGCGAACACTGAAGCTTTCTTT.

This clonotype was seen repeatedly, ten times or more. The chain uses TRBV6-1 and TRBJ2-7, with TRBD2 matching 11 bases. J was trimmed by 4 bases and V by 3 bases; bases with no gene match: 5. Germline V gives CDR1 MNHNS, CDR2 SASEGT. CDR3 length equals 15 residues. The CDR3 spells CASSEGTSGNYEQYF. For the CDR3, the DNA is TGTGCCAGCAGTGAGGGGACTAGCGGCAATTACGAGCAGTACTTC.

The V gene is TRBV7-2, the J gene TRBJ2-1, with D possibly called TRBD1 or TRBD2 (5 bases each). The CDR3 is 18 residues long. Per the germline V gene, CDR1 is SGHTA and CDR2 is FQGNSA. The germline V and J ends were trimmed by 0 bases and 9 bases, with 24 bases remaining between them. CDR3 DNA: TGTGCCAGCAGCTTAGCCCCTCGAGCGGTAGTGGGGGAGATTGAGCAGTTCTTC. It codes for CASSLAPRAVVGEIEQFF.

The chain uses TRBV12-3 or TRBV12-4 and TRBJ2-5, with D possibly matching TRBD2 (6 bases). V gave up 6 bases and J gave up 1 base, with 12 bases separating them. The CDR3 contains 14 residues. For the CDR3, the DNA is TGTGCCAGCAGGCCGCGGGACTCCCAAGAGACCCAGTACTTC. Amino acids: CASRPRDSQETQYF.

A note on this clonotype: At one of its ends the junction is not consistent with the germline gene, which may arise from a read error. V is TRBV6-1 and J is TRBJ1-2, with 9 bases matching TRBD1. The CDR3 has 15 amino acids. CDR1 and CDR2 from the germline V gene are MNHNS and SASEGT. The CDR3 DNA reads TGTGCCAGTAGTGAAGCCCCGACAGGGGGAAACGGCTACACCTTC. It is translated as CASSEAPTGGNGYTF.

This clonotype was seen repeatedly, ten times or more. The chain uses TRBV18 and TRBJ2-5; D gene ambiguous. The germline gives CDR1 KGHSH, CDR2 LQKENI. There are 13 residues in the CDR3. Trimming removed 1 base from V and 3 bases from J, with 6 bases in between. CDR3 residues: CASSPRAEETQYF. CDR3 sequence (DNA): TGTGCCAGCTCACCACGGGCAGAAGAGACCCAGTACTTC.

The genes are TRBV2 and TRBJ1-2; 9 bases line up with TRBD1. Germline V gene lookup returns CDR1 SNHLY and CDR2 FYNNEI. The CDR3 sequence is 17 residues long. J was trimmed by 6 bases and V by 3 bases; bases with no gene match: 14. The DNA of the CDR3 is TGTGCCAGCAGTGAGGGGCGGTTGTGGGACAGGGTTGATGGCTACACCTTC. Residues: CASSEGRLWDRVDGYTF.

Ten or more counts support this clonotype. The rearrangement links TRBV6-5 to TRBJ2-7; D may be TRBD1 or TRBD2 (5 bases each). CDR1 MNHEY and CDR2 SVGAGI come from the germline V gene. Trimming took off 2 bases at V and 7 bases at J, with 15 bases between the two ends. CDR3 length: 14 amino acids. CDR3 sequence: CASSYGGAPGEQYF. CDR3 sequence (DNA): TGTGCCAGCAGTTACGGTGGGGCTCCGGGAGAGCAGTACTTC.

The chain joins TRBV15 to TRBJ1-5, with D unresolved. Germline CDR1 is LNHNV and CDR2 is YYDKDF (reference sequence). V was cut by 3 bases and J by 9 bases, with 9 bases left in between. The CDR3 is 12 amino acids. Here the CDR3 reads CATSRDGWPQHF. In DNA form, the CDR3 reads TGTGCCACCAGCAGGGACGGTTGGCCCCAGCATTTT.